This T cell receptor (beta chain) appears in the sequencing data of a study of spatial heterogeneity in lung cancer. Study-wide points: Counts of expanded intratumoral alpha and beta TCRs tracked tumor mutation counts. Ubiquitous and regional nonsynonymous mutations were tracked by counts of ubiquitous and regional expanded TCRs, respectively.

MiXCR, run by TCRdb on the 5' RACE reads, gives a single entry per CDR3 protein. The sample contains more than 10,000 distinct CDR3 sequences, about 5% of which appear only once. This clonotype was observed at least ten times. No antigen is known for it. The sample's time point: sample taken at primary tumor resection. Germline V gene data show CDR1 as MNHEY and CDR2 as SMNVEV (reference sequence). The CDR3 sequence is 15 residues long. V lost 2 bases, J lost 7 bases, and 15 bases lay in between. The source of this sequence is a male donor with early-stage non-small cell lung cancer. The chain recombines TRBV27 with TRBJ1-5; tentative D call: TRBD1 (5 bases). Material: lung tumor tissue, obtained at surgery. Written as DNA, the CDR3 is TGTGCCAGCAGTTTACGGCAGGGTTCATTCCAGCCCCAGCATTTT. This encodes CASSLRQGSFQPQHF.